This record concerns one T cell receptor (beta chain) sequence. Antigen unknown. The CDR3 has 13 amino acids. V lost 4 bases and J lost 1, with 7 bases in between. CDR1 and CDR2 from the germline V gene are KGHSH and LQKENI. Source study methods: Without quality scores, immunoSEQ junctional reads could not be filtered like full-length reads. Using immunoSEQ multiplex PCR, the repertoire was profiled, and TCRdb retains in-frame clones only, with some absent. V and J calls and clone size come straight from that table; D and trimming were deduced from the DNA. The top ten clones hold roughly 0.83% of a sample with about 1.1 million clones, 77% of them seen once. These data come from a study of shared clonotypes between healthy human individuals. Study-wide results and limits: Sorted-subset sequencing was shown by rarefaction to be incomplete despite large depth. Clonotype sharing among donors likely depends on sequencing depth.

The chain uses TRBV18 and TRBJ1-1, with D perhaps TRBD1 (6 bases). Sequenced input: memory CD4+ T cells from PBMCs. Subset in this sample: CD45RA-negative fraction. The receptor was derived from a man younger than 30 in good health. Some clones in this sample may be carry-over from other donors' samples. Here the CDR3 DNA reads TGTGCCAGCTCACAGGACAGGAACACTGAAGCTTTCTTT. As protein: CASSQDRNTEAFF.